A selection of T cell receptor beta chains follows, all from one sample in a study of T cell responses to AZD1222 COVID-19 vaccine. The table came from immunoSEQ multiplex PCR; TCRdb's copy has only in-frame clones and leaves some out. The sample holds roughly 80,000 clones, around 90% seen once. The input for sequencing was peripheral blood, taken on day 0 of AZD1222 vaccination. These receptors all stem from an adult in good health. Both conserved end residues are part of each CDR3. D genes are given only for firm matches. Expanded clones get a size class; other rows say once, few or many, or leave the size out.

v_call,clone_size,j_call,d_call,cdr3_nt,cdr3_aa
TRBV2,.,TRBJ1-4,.,TGTGCCAGCAGTGACGGCTTACTAGGGCAGTATGAAAAACTGTTTTTT,CASSDGLLGQYEKLFF
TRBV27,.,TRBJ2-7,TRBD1,TGTGCCAGCAGTCCGCGGACAGGGGAGCGAGACTACGAGCAGTACTTC,CASSPRTGERDYEQYF
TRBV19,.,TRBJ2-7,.,TGTGCCAGTAGTATAGCGTCCGACAGCTACGAGCAGTACTTC,CASSIASDSYEQYF
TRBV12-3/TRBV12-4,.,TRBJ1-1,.,TGTGCCAGCAGCCCGGGATTAAGAGCTTTCTTT,CASSPGLRAFF
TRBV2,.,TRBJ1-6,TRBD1,TGTGCCAGCAGTGTCTCAGGGGGCTCCTATAATTCACCCCTCCACTTT,CASSVSGGSYNSPLHF
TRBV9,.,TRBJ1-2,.,TGTGCCAGCAGAACCTCCCATAAGTATGGCTACACCTTC,CASRTSHKYGYTF
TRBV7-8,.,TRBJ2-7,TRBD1,TGTGCCAGCAGTCCTCTACAGGGGGCTTTTGGGTACGAGCAGTACTTC,CASSPLQGAFGYEQYF
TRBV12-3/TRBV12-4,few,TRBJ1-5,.,TGTGCCAGCAGCCCCGGGATATTTCAGCCCCAGCATTTT,CASSPGIFQPQHF
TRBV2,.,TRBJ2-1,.,TGTGCCAGCAACAAGGAGAGGAACAATGAGCAGTTCTTC,CASNKERNNEQFF
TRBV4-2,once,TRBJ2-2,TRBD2,TGTGCCAGCAGCCATGCTGGGACTAGCGGGAAAAGGGGGGAGCTGTTTTTT,CASSHAGTSGKRGELFF
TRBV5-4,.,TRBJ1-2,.,TGTGCCAGCAGCTTTACACAGGATTTAAACTATGGCTACACCTTC,CASSFTQDLNYGYTF
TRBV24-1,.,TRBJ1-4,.,TGTGCCACCAGTAGTTCGGGGATTAATGAAAAACTGTTTTTT,CATSSSGINEKLFF
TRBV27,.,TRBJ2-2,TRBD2,TGTGCCAGCAGTTTTCTAGCGGGGTTAACCACCGGGGAGCTGTTTTTT,CASSFLAGLTTGELFF